This T cell receptor (beta chain) was sequenced in a study of T cells in Graves' hyperthyroidism and ophthalmopathy. Study-wide points: From stable hyperthyroidism, ophthalmopathy was set apart by a 13 V-J model. In validation, the model predicted ophthalmopathy. These predictions came a median around 5.9 months before onset.

The TCR beta CDR3 regions underwent amplification using RNA transcripts as the source. The HTBI primer set drove a first-round RT-PCR of the TCR CDR3. MiXCR, run by TCRdb on the multiplex PCR reads, gives a single entry per CDR3 protein. The table has 400,000 to 600,000 distinct CDR3 sequences, more than 15% seen once. Source material for PBMCs was over 8 ml fresh peripheral blood. Concerning this clonotype itself: Its target is unknown.

Trimming at V came to 1 base and at J to 6 bases, leaving 7 bases not matched to a gene. Per the germline V gene, CDR1 is SGHKS and CDR2 is YYEKEE (reference sequence). The CDR3 loop spans 16 amino acids. Sequenced material: blood. The genes are TRBV5-5 and TRBJ2-1; 10 bases map to TRBD2. The sequence came from a woman in her twenties or thirties with Graves' ophthalmopathy. The CDR3 DNA sequence: TGTGCCAGCAGCTTGCTCTCTAGCGGGAGTTTCAATGAGCAGTTCTTC. Encoded protein: CASSLLSSGSFNEQFF.